A selection of T cell receptor beta chains follows, all from one sample in a study of blood T cell repertoires in COVID-19. The protocol was immunoSEQ multiplex PCR, while the TCRdb copy is restricted to in-frame clones and leaves out a portion. The sample lists 290,000 or so clones, roughly 85% occurring once. Sequenced input: peripheral blood. These receptor sequences come from a man aged 50-59 years with active or convalescent COVID-19. Both conserved end residues are part of each CDR3. The D gene is left open where the match is weak. Part of the rows lack a size; the others show once, few, many or a class for expanded clones.

>.|TRBV9|TRBJ2-1|.
CASSITGSYNEQFF
TGTGCCAGCAGTATTACGGGGTCCTACAATGAGCAGTTCTTC
>TRBD1|TRBV5-1|TRBJ1-2|many
CASSLGQGETMGNYGYTF
TGCGCCAGCAGCTTGGGACAGGGCGAAACAATGGGGAACTATGGCTACACCTTC
>.|TRBV19|TRBJ1-3|few
CASTRGTGNTIYF
TGTGCCAGTACCAGGGGTACTGGAAACACCATATATTTT
>.|TRBV9|TRBJ1-6|.
CASSVGGSVNSPLHF
TGTGCCAGCAGCGTAGGGGGCAGCGTGAATTCACCCCTCCACTTT
>TRBD1|TRBV19|TRBJ1-5|few
CASRTGGLWQPQHF
TGTGCCAGCCGGACAGGGGGCTTGTGGCAGCCCCAGCATTTT
>TRBD1|TRBV6-5|TRBJ1-4|.
CAGQGSEATNEKLFF
TGTGCCGGACAGGGGAGTGAGGCAACTAATGAAAAACTGTTTTTT
>TRBD1|TRBV19|TRBJ1-1|.
CASSINPGGKNTEAFF
TGTGCCAGTAGTATTAATCCAGGGGGCAAGAACACTGAAGCTTTCTTT
>.|TRBV28|TRBJ2-3|.
CASSSYPFGGDTQYF
TGTGCCAGCAGTTCCTATCCCTTCGGAGGGGATACGCAGTATTTT
>.|TRBV23-1|TRBJ1-2|once
CASSQSSTSPTF
TGCGCCAGCAGTCAATCTAGTACCTCTCCAACCTTC
>TRBD2|TRBV9|TRBJ2-3|.
CASSSIAGGNTDTQYF
TGTGCCAGCAGCTCTATAGCGGGAGGGAACACAGATACGCAGTATTTT
>TRBD2|TRBV27|TRBJ2-5|.
CASSSRVAGVETQYF
TGTGCCAGCAGTAGCCGGGTAGCGGGAGTAGAGACCCAGTACTTC
>TRBD2|TRBV11-2|TRBJ2-1|.
CASSTPSGRSFREQFF
TGTGCCAGCAGCACACCTAGCGGGAGATCGTTCAGGGAGCAGTTCTTC
>.|TRBV24-1|TRBJ1-4|.
CATSASLVVGREKLFF
TGTGCCACCAGTGCCTCCCTTGTCGTGGGGCGGGAAAAACTGTTTTTT
>TRBD1|TRBV30|TRBJ2-7|.
CAWSRDRDHEQYF
TGTGCCTGGAGTAGAGACAGGGACCACGAGCAGTACTTC
>TRBD1|TRBV7-8|TRBJ1-1|few
CASSLEAGQGRVEAFF
TGTGCCAGCAGCTTAGAGGCGGGACAGGGGAGGGTAGAAGCTTTCTTT
>.|TRBV5-4|TRBJ1-6|.
CASSLESSYNSPLHF
TGTGCCAGCAGCTTGGAGAGCTCCTATAATTCACCCCTCCACTTT
>TRBD1|TRBV6-6|TRBJ1-5|.
CASTTGTGGEQPQHF
TGTGCCAGCACTACTGGGACAGGGGGCGAACAGCCCCAGCATTTT
>.|TRBV6-2/TRBV6-3|TRBJ2-7|.
CASRPRTGNEQYF
TGTGCCAGCAGGCCTCGGACGGGGAACGAGCAGTACTTC
>.|TRBV21-1|TRBJ2-7|.
CASSRHEQGAYEQYF
TGTGCCAGCAGCCGACATGAACAGGGGGCCTACGAGCAGTACTTC
>.|TRBV5-1|TRBJ1-4|.
CASSSTGREEKLFF
TGCGCCAGCAGCTCAACAGGGCGGGAGGAAAAACTGTTTTTT
>.|TRBV30|TRBJ2-3|once
CAWSLKRPTTDTQYF
TGTGCCTGGAGCCTCAAGCGCCCTACCACAGATACGCAGTATTTT
>.|TRBV12-3/TRBV12-4|TRBJ1-2|.
CASSYENGYTF
TGTGCCAGCAGTTATGAGAATGGCTACACCTTC
>TRBD2|TRBV7-9|TRBJ2-1|few
CASRPGQIRLADYNEQFF
TGTGCCAGCAGACCAGGGCAGATACGACTAGCGGACTACAATGAGCAGTTCTTC
>TRBD2|TRBV20-1|TRBJ2-3|many
CSASRRRLAGDADTQYF
TGCAGTGCTAGTAGGCGGAGGCTAGCGGGAGATGCAGATACGCAGTATTTT
>.|TRBV9|TRBJ1-2|.
CASSVAGVGNYGYTF
TGTGCCAGCAGCGTAGCGGGAGTGGGAAACTATGGCTACACCTTC
>TRBD1|TRBV10-3|TRBJ2-2|.
CAIRPGTGITGELFF
TGTGCCATCAGACCCGGGACAGGGATTACCGGGGAGCTGTTTTTT
>.|TRBV7-2|TRBJ2-1|.
CASSPVSYGNEQFF
TGTGCCAGCAGCCCCGTATCCTATGGCAATGAGCAGTTCTTC
>.|TRBV5-8|TRBJ1-1|.
CASRFEARNTEAFF
TGTGCCAGCCGCTTCGAGGCGCGGAACACTGAAGCTTTCTTT
>.|TRBV27|TRBJ2-7|.
CASSLGGGDSYEQYF
TGTGCCAGCAGTTTAGGAGGCGGGGATTCCTACGAGCAGTACTTC
>.|TRBV2|TRBJ1-5|.
CASSPNRDQPQHF
TGTGCCAGCAGTCCTAACAGGGATCAGCCCCAGCATTTT
>.|TRBV7-6|TRBJ2-1|.
CASSSAGAGKDNEQFF
TGTGCCAGCAGCTCCGCAGGGGCAGGGAAAGACAATGAGCAGTTCTTC
>.|TRBV6-1|TRBJ2-7|.
CASSDYYEQYF
TGTGCCAGCAGTGATTATTACGAGCAGTACTTC
>.|TRBV30|TRBJ1-6|few
CAWMGYRGPLHF
TGTGCCTGGATGGGCTACCGGGGACCCCTCCACTTT
>TRBD1|TRBV10-3|TRBJ1-5|.
CAIGRDRGHQPQHF
TGTGCCATCGGCCGGGACAGGGGGCATCAGCCCCAGCATTTT
>.|TRBV20-1|TRBJ2-2|.
CSASPSSGTGELFF
TGCAGTGCTAGTCCTAGCTCGGGCACCGGGGAGCTGTTTTTT
>.|TRBV5-1|TRBJ1-2|.
CASSLGGPSWAGYTF
TGCGCCAGCAGTCTGGGGGGTCCTTCGTGGGCCGGCTACACCTTC
>.|TRBV19|TRBJ1-5|.
CATSQGSKQPQHF
TGTGCCACCAGCCAGGGTTCAAAACAGCCCCAGCATTTT
>.|TRBV7-9|TRBJ1-1|many
CASSPTPSEQGPSEAFF
TGTGCCAGCAGCCCGACCCCGTCCGAACAGGGCCCGAGTGAAGCTTTCTTT
>TRBD1|TRBV11-2|TRBJ1-4|.
CASSPVNRGIEKLFF
TGTGCCAGCAGCCCGGTAAACAGGGGGATCGAAAAACTGTTTTTT
>TRBD2|TRBV5-6|TRBJ2-1|.
CASSQGWTSSYNEQFF
TGTGCCAGCAGCCAAGGGTGGACTAGCTCCTACAATGAGCAGTTCTTC
>TRBD1|TRBV13|TRBJ1-4|.
CASSRRDSLREKLFF
TGTGCCAGCAGCAGGCGGGACAGCCTGCGGGAAAAACTGTTTTTT
>TRBD2|TRBV9|TRBJ2-2|.
CASSPRLAGGPAGELFF
TGTGCCAGCAGCCCACGACTAGCGGGAGGCCCGGCCGGGGAGCTGTTTTTT
>TRBD1|TRBV19|TRBJ2-1|.
CASSTGTGYNEQFF
TGTGCCAGTAGTACCGGGACAGGTTACAATGAGCAGTTCTTC
>.|TRBV9|TRBJ1-2|few
CASSPRDTGRGNYGYTF
TGTGCCAGCAGCCCCCGGGACACCGGCCGGGGTAACTATGGCTACACCTTC
>TRBD1|TRBV12-5|TRBJ2-2|few
CASEDRADTGELFF
TGTGCTAGCGAAGACAGGGCGGACACCGGGGAGCTGTTTTTT
>.|TRBV6-5|TRBJ1-1|.
CASWTAENTEAFF
TGTGCCAGCTGGACAGCCGAGAACACTGAAGCTTTCTTT
>.|TRBV5-1|TRBJ1-2|.
CASSLGQVGSGYGYTF
TGCGCCAGCAGCTTGGGTCAGGTGGGTTCCGGCTATGGCTACACCTTC
>TRBD1|TRBV9|TRBJ2-3|once
CASSSNSPGQGSTAQYF
TGTGCCAGCAGCTCGAACAGTCCGGGACAGGGATCTACTGCGCAGTATTTT
>.|TRBV19|TRBJ2-7|.
CASSIGATSSYEQYF
TGTGCCAGTAGCATAGGAGCGACGAGCTCCTACGAGCAGTACTTC
>.|TRBV9|TRBJ2-2|.
CASSVVSGARGGELFF
TGTGCCAGCAGCGTAGTGTCCGGGGCGCGGGGCGGGGAGCTGTTTTTT